A selection of T cell receptor beta chains follows, all from one sample in a study of graft-versus-host responses after intestinal transplantation. Sequenced by immunoSEQ multiplex PCR; TCRdb stores in-frame clones only, minus some. The sample has 80,000 to 100,000 clones; about 93% are singletons. Their specific antigens are unknown. The sequencing here drew on unstimulated CD4+ T cells sorted from spleen or lymph node cells, taken before intestinal transplant. The receptors stem from a human donor who received an intestinal transplant. CDR3s leave out the opening cysteine and the closing phenylalanine or tryptophan. The order of the fields is V gene, clone size, CDR3 protein. Size is omitted from some rows. Given values are once, few, many or a class for expanded clones.

v_gene: TRBV6-1
abundance: once
CDR3aa: ASSGELRVSNTQY

v_gene: TRBV7-7
abundance: .
CDR3aa: ASSLDSNGELF

v_gene: TRBV19
abundance: .
CDR3aa: ASSLGRTSGRAYEQY

v_gene: TRBV6-1
abundance: .
CDR3aa: ASRDPSGRLREQY

v_gene: TRBV2
abundance: .
CDR3aa: ASSYGVEQY

v_gene: TRBV2
abundance: .
CDR3aa: ASSDVAINQPQH

v_gene: TRBV14
abundance: .
CDR3aa: ASSQEFRDTPTYEQY

v_gene: TRBV5-5
abundance: .
CDR3aa: ASSSLAGGDYEQY

v_gene: TRBV5-1
abundance: .
CDR3aa: ASSLDPPGQRLNSPLH

v_gene: TRBV2
abundance: .
CDR3aa: ASSAMANTGELF

v_gene: TRBV2
abundance: .
CDR3aa: ASSEPGTYEQY

v_gene: TRBV4-2
abundance: .
CDR3aa: ASSQWGGLAGATDTQY

v_gene: TRBV27
abundance: .
CDR3aa: ASSIGTPSLRANVLT

v_gene: TRBV5-4
abundance: .
CDR3aa: ASSLELGAEQY